The rows below give T cell receptor beta chains drawn from one sample of a study of monozygotic twins with inflammatory bowel disease. Each CDR3 protein gets one entry in TCRdb, which reprocessed the 5' RACE reads and gives no DNA. This sample lists 80,000 or so distinct CDR3 sequences; its ten largest clones have 6% to 9.5%. The sequencing sample was made of blood. These receptors were collected from a human donor with ulcerative colitis or Crohn's disease, or a healthy co-twin of an affected twin (not recorded which). Each CDR3 is given with its conserved first and last residue.

J gene: TRBJ2-3
V gene: TRBV20-1
CDR3 protein: CSARPAGSTDTQYF

J gene: TRBJ1-5
V gene: TRBV6-1
CDR3 protein: CASSVSNQPQHF

J gene: TRBJ1-6
V gene: TRBV11-1
CDR3 protein: CASSLVGLSTGNNSPLHF

J gene: TRBJ1-1
V gene: TRBV7-2
CDR3 protein: CASSLHPGQMNTEAFF

J gene: TRBJ2-4
V gene: TRBV20-1
CDR3 protein: CSARDPGEAKNIQYF

J gene: TRBJ1-6
V gene: TRBV3-1
CDR3 protein: CASSRGPNSPLHF

J gene: TRBJ2-5
V gene: TRBV7-9
CDR3 protein: CASSSRLAGLPQETQYF

J gene: TRBJ2-7
V gene: TRBV6-1
CDR3 protein: CASSESGGSWYEQYF

J gene: TRBJ1-2
V gene: TRBV4-1
CDR3 protein: CASSQDPRQGAWGYTF

J gene: TRBJ1-1
V gene: TRBV14
CDR3 protein: CASSPWTALNTEAFF

J gene: TRBJ2-1
V gene: TRBV12-5
CDR3 protein: CASVPSRSAAQFF

J gene: TRBJ2-7
V gene: TRBV18
CDR3 protein: CASSDSSYEQYF

J gene: TRBJ1-2
V gene: TRBV4-2
CDR3 protein: CASSPSAFGYTF

J gene: TRBJ2-3
V gene: TRBV11-2
CDR3 protein: CASSLDLSGRSTDTQYF

J gene: TRBJ2-3
V gene: TRBV12-3/TRBV12-4
CDR3 protein: CASGYLAGGTDTQYF

J gene: TRBJ2-4
V gene: TRBV6-5
CDR3 protein: CASRPGAKNIQYF

J gene: TRBJ2-3
V gene: TRBV19
CDR3 protein: CASRHLAGPTDTQYF

J gene: TRBJ1-1
V gene: TRBV11-1
CDR3 protein: CASSPSLDRDGTEAFF

J gene: TRBJ1-1
V gene: TRBV7-6
CDR3 protein: CASSLGGRLNTEAFF

J gene: TRBJ2-7
V gene: TRBV20-1
CDR3 protein: CSAETSNGARDTQYF

J gene: TRBJ2-1
V gene: TRBV18
CDR3 protein: CASSPNVGVRYNEQFF

J gene: TRBJ2-1
V gene: TRBV5-1
CDR3 protein: CASSRGMEGVNEQFF

J gene: TRBJ1-1
V gene: TRBV20-1
CDR3 protein: CSAGGQVNTEAFF

J gene: TRBJ2-1
V gene: TRBV7-8
CDR3 protein: CASSLADEQFF

J gene: TRBJ1-1
V gene: TRBV5-1
CDR3 protein: CASQRGLNTEAFF

J gene: TRBJ1-2
V gene: TRBV18
CDR3 protein: CASSPPETYGYTF

J gene: TRBJ1-6
V gene: TRBV7-2
CDR3 protein: CASSFPLTGNRHSPLHF

J gene: TRBJ2-2
V gene: TRBV4-1
CDR3 protein: CASSLRAGASGGNTGELFF

J gene: TRBJ2-3
V gene: TRBV6-1
CDR3 protein: CASSRGPERNTQYF

J gene: TRBJ2-2
V gene: TRBV24-1
CDR3 protein: CATSGADTYTGELFF

J gene: TRBJ1-1
V gene: TRBV5-1
CDR3 protein: CASSFGQGGEAFF

J gene: TRBJ1-2
V gene: TRBV20-1
CDR3 protein: CSARVTPANYGYTF

J gene: TRBJ2-1
V gene: TRBV11-2
CDR3 protein: CASSQATSVSYNEQFF

J gene: TRBJ1-2
V gene: TRBV20-1
CDR3 protein: CSANREEGYGYTF

J gene: TRBJ2-2
V gene: TRBV19
CDR3 protein: CATTGGGAKTGELFF

J gene: TRBJ1-2
V gene: TRBV6-1
CDR3 protein: CASSKRGLGYGYTF

J gene: TRBJ1-1
V gene: TRBV4-1
CDR3 protein: CASSHPGQVNTEAFF

J gene: TRBJ1-1
V gene: TRBV29-1
CDR3 protein: CSVTGFGNTEAFF

J gene: TRBJ2-1
V gene: TRBV5-1
CDR3 protein: CASSLEGQGGNEQFF

J gene: TRBJ2-7
V gene: TRBV7-8
CDR3 protein: CASSPSAYEQYF

J gene: TRBJ2-2
V gene: TRBV5-5
CDR3 protein: CASSERAYSNTGELFF

J gene: TRBJ2-2
V gene: TRBV2
CDR3 protein: CASSGTGRNTGELFF

J gene: TRBJ1-6
V gene: TRBV5-1
CDR3 protein: CASAQGSWGFNSPLHF

J gene: TRBJ2-2
V gene: TRBV5-1
CDR3 protein: CASSLGDPTGELFF

J gene: TRBJ2-3
V gene: TRBV7-2
CDR3 protein: CASSLLTGSTDTQYF

J gene: TRBJ1-4
V gene: TRBV7-6
CDR3 protein: CASRRWTATNEKLFF

J gene: TRBJ1-6
V gene: TRBV7-9
CDR3 protein: CASSSRGLDSPLHF

J gene: TRBJ1-6
V gene: TRBV20-1
CDR3 protein: CSARDTNSPLHF